Each of the 17 T cell receptor beta chains below was sequenced from the same sample in a study of human thymus T cells. Only in-frame clones appear in the TCRdb table, and some are missing; sequencing was by immunoSEQ multiplex PCR. The sample yields tens of thousands of clones, 94% seen once. The specimen was blood. These receptor sequences come from a boy in the first two years of life with a congenital heart defect but otherwise immunologically healthy.

This clone appeared once. The chain links TRBV12-2 to TRBJ2-2. TRBV12-2 is an annotated pseudogene. The CDR3 totals 17 residues. The CDR3 coding sequence is TGTGCAAGTCGATTCGAACCGACGGGGGCGCGCACCGGGGAGCTGTTTTTT. This gives the protein CASRFEPTGARTGELFF.

V usage is TRBV6-5 and J usage is TRBJ2-3; D is tentatively TRBD1 or TRBD2 (7 bases each). Between the trimmed V and J ends, which lost 6 bases and 1 base, there was a span of 11 bases. CDR1 is MNHEY, CDR2 SVGAGI, per germline. CDR3 size: 14 residues. CDR3: CASSRGRGTDTQYF. CDR3 DNA sequence: TGTGCCAGCAGCAGGGGGAGGGGCACAGATACGCAGTATTTT.

This clone was seen a single time. The J gene is TRBJ2-1, the V gene TRBV20-1; D call uncertain. Germline-derived CDR1 and CDR2 are DFQATT and SNEGSKA (reference sequence). The CDR3 length is 10 residues. V gave up 3 bases and J gave up 5 bases, with 2 bases separating them. For the CDR3, the DNA is TGCAGTGCTAGTGACAATGAGCAGTTCTTC. Translated, it gives CSASDNEQFF.

The chain uses TRBV5-1 and TRBJ2-3; D is perhaps TRBD2 (5 bases). The V and J ends lost 2 bases and 4 bases respectively, with 8 bases between them. The CDR3 consists of 13 residues. The germline V gene encodes CDR1 SGHRS and CDR2 YFSETQ. The CDR3, as DNA: TGCGCCAGCAGCTTTATGGAGGCAGATACGCAGTATTTT. Its protein is CASSFMEADTQYF.

The chain links TRBV25-1 to TRBJ2-2; 14 bases align to TRBD2. CDR3 length: 18 amino acids. With 4 bases clipped from V and 3 bases from J, the junction kept 7 bases outside the gene matches. Germline V CDR1 and CDR2: MGHDK, SYGVNS. The CDR3 DNA reads TGTGCCAGCAGTGGCCCCGGGACTAGCGGGAGCTACACCGGGGAGCTGTTTTTT. Its translation: CASSGPGTSGSYTGELFF.

The rearrangement joins TRBV27 to TRBJ1-5, with D hard to call. Trimming cost V 5 bases and J 6 bases, with 11 bases left between them. CDR3 length: 13 amino acids. CDR1 is MNHEY and CDR2 is SMNVEV in the germline V gene (reference sequence). The CDR3 loop is CASSTKRFQPQHF. CDR3 DNA: TGTGCCAGCAGTACTAAAAGATTTCAGCCCCAGCATTTT.

This clone appeared a single time. J is TRBJ1-4 and V is TRBV25-1, with D hard to call. This CDR3 region has 17 residues. Germline CDR1 reads MGHDK; CDR2 reads SYGVNS. The V gene lost 8 bases and the J gene lost 0 bases, with 19 bases spanning the gap. This chain's CDR3 is CASSHRKAPATNEKLFF. CDR3 nucleotide sequence: TGTGCCAGCTCCCACCGGAAGGCCCCTGCAACTAATGAAAAACTGTTTTTT.

The chain is built from TRBV19 and TRBJ2-3; D not certain. With 1 base removed from V and 2 bases from J, the gap between germline ends came to 7 bases. There are 14 residues in the CDR3. Per the germline V gene, CDR1 is LNHDA and CDR2 is SQIVND (reference sequence). The CDR3 DNA reads as TGTGCCAGTAGTATAGGGGGATCCACAGATACGCAGTATTTT. Its translation: CASSIGGSTDTQYF.

The V call is TRBV28, the J call TRBJ1-3, with D maybe TRBD1 (6 bases). The germline V gene has CDR1 MDHEN and CDR2 SYDVKM. V was pared by 5 bases and J by 2 bases, with 16 bases between. This CDR3 comprises 16 residues. CDR3 in amino acids: CASSMIDRTAGNTIYF. CDR3 bases: TGTGCCAGCAGTATGATAGACAGGACGGCTGGAAACACCATATATTTT.

This rearrangement joins TRBV28 to TRBJ1-2; D possibly corresponds to TRBD1 (5 bases). The CDR3 totals 16 residues. The V end lost 7 bases, the J end lost 1 base, and 19 bases lay between the germline ends. The germline V gene encodes CDR1 MDHEN and CDR2 SYDVKM. Here the CDR3 reads CASTQGSFWGNYGYTF. The CDR3 region has the DNA TGTGCCAGCACGCAGGGAAGCTTTTGGGGTAACTATGGCTACACCTTC.

The CDR3 sequence: CASSPLESINQPQHF. Here the CDR3 DNA reads TGTGCCAGCAGTCCCCTAGAGAGTATCAATCAGCCCCAGCATTTT. The chain recombines TRBV6-6 with TRBJ1-5; D is undetermined. Germline V gene lookup returns CDR1 MNHNY and CDR2 SVGAGI (reference sequence). V gave up 5 bases and J gave up 3 bases, with 14 bases separating them. The length of the CDR3 is 15 residues.

The chain recombines TRBV19 with TRBJ1-5, with D possibly matching TRBD1 (5 bases). V lost 8 bases and J lost 5, with 16 bases in between. The CDR3 is 14 amino acids. Germline V gene lookup returns CDR1 LNHDA and CDR2 SQIVND (reference sequence). CDR3 amino acids: CASEGRNWDQPQHF. The CDR3 bases are TGTGCCAGTGAGGGACGGAACTGGGATCAGCCCCAGCATTTT. Using reference TRBV19 and TRBJ1-5 for the parts outside the CDR3, the full variable domain is DGGITQSPKYLFRKEGQNVTLSCEQNLNHDAMYWYRQDPGQGLRLIYYSQIVNDFQKGDIAEGYSVSREKKESFPLTVTSAQKNPTAFYLCASEGRNWDQPQHFGDGTRLSIL.

The chain joins TRBV2 to TRBJ1-2; TRBD1 aligns across 8 bases. Germline CDR1 and CDR2: SNHLY and FYNNEI. CDR3 size: 14 residues. V shed 7 bases and J 3 bases; nucleotides not matched to a gene: 7. The CDR3 coding sequence is TGTGCCAGCATGAACAGGGGACAGGACTATGGCTACACCTTC. It translates to CASMNRGQDYGYTF.

The chain links TRBV5-1 to TRBJ2-5; possibly TRBD2 for D (6 bases). The germline CDR1 and CDR2 sequences are SGHRS and YFSETQ. The CDR3 extends over 14 amino acids. Trimming cost V 5 bases and J 0 bases, with 11 bases left between them. The CDR3 DNA sequence: TGCGCCAGCAGGGAGGGACTGGACCAAGAGACCCAGTACTTC. Amino acids: CASREGLDQETQYF.

V and J are TRBV5-1 and TRBJ1-4; D perhaps matches TRBD1 (5 bases). This CDR3 is 14 amino acids long. Per germline, CDR1 SGHRS and CDR2 YFSETQ. The V and J ends lost 5 bases and 0 bases respectively, with 8 bases between them. CDR3 in DNA: TGCGCCAGCAGGGGGACTGCAACTAATGAAAAACTGTTTTTT. This translates into CASRGTATNEKLFF. Together with reference TRBV5-1 and TRBJ1-4, the CDR3 gives the full variable domain: KAGVTQTPRYLIKTRGQQVTLSCSPISGHRSVSWYQQTPGQGLQFLFEYFSETQRNKGNFPGRFSGRQFSNSRSEMNVSTLELGDSALYLCASRGTATNEKLFFGSGTQLSVL.

The gene calls are TRBV9 and TRBJ2-7; TRBD1 aligns across 7 bases. CDR3 length: 12 residues. V dropped 3 bases and J dropped 7; count of bases not matched to a gene: 4. Germline CDR1 SGDLS, CDR2 YYNGEE. CDR3 DNA: TGTGCCAGCAGCGGAATGACAGGGGAGCAGTACTTC. This translates into CASSGMTGEQYF.

Notes on this clone: Distinct nucleotide sequences in the sample also encode this CDR3. The chain recombines TRBV20-1 with TRBJ2-7; a possible D gene is TRBD2 (5 bases). V was trimmed by 1 base and J by 4 bases, leaving 5 bases between them. Germline V gene sequence: CDR1 DFQATT, CDR2 SNEGSKA (reference sequence). This CDR3 is 11 amino acids long. The CDR3, as DNA: TGCAGTGCTAGAGGAGGGTACGAGCAGTACTTC. Translated: CSARGGYEQYF.